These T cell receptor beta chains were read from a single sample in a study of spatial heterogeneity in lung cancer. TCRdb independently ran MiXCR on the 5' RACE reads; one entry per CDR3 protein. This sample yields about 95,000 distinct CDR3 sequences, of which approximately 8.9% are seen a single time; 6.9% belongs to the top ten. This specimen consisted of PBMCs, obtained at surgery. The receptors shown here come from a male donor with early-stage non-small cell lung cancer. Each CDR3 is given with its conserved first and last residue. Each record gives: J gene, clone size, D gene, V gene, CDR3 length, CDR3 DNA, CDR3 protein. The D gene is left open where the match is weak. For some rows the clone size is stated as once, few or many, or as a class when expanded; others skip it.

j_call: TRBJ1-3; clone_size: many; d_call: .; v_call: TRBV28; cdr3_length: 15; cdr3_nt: TGTGCCAGCAGTCAACCCGGGACCTCTGGAAACACCATATATTTT; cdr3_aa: CASSQPGTSGNTIYF
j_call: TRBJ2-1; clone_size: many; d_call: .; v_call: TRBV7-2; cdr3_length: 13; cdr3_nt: TGTGCCAGCACCTTCGACAGGAGAGGTGAGCAGTTCTTC; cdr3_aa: CASTFDRRGEQFF
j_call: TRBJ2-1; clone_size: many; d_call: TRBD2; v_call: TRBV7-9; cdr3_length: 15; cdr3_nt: TGTGCCAGCAGCCCTGAGCGGGGGGCCTACAATGAGCAGTTCTTC; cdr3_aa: CASSPERGAYNEQFF
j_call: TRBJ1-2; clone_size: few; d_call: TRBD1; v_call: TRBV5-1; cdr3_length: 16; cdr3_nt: TGCGCCAGCAGCTTGGAGTCCGGGACAGGGTTACAAGGCTACACCTTC; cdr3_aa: CASSLESGTGLQGYTF
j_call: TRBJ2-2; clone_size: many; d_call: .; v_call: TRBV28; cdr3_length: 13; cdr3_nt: TGTGCCAGCACTTCACAGGCCACCGGGGAGCTGTTTTTT; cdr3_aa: CASTSQATGELFF
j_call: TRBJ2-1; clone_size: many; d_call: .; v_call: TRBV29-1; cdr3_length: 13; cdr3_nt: TGCAGCGTGTCCAGGGGAGACTACAATGAGCAGTTCTTC; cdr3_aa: CSVSRGDYNEQFF
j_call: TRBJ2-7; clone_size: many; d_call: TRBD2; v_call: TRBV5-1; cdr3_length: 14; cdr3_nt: TGCGCCAGCAGCTTGGAAAGCGGGAGAGCCGAGCAGTACTTC; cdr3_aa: CASSLESGRAEQYF
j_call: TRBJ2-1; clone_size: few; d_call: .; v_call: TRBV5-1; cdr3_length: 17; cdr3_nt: TGCGCCAGCAGCTTGGTAATGGGCCCAAGCTCCTACAATGAGCAGTTCTTC; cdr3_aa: CASSLVMGPSSYNEQFF
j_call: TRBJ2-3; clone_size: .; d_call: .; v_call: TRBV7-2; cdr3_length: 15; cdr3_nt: TGTGCCAGCAGCTCTTCCCTTTTGACTGGAGATACGCAGTATTTT; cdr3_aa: CASSSSLLTGDTQYF
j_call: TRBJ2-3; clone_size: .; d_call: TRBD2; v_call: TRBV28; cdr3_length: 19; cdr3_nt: TGTGCCAGCAGTTTCCCCTTCGCCCTAGCGGAGGAAGGGTCAGATACGCAGTATTTT; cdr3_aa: CASSFPFALAEEGSDTQYF
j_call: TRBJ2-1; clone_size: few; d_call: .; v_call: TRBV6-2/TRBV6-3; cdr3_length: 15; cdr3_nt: TGTGCCAGCAGTTACGGCGGTCGCTCCTACAATGAGCAGTTCTTC; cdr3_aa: CASSYGGRSYNEQFF
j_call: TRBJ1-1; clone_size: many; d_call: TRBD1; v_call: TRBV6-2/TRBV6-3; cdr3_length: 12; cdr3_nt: TGTGCCAGCAGTCAGGGGGGCACTGAAGCTTTCTTT; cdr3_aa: CASSQGGTEAFF
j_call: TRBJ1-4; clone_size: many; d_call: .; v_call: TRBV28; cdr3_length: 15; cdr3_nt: TGTGCCAGCAGCCACCTTCTTGCAACTAATGAAAAACTGTTTTTT; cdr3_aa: CASSHLLATNEKLFF
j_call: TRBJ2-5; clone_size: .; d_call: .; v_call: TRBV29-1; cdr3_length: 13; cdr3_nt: TGCAGCGGGGGTTCCACAGGAGCAGAGACCCAGTACTTC; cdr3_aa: CSGGSTGAETQYF
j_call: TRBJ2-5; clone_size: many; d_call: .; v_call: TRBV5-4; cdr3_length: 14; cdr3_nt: TGTGCCAGCAGCCCCCCGGGCAGGCTGGAGACCCAGTACTTC; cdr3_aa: CASSPPGRLETQYF
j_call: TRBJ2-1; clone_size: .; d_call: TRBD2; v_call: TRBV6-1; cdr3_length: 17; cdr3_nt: TGTGCCAGCAGTGAACTCTCGACTAGCGGCCGATACAATGAGCAGTTCTTC; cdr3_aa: CASSELSTSGRYNEQFF
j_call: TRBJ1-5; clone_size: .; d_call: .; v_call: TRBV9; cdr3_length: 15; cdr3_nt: TGTGCCAGCAGCCGGTCCGGGGATAGCAATCAGCCCCAGCATTTT; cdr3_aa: CASSRSGDSNQPQHF
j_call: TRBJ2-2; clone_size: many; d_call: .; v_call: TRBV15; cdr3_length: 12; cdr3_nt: TGTGCCACCAGCCAGCTTGACGGGGAGCTGTTTTTT; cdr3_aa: CATSQLDGELFF
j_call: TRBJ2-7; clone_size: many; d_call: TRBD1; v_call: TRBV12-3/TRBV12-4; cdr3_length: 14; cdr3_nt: TGTGCCAGCAGTTTACGCAGGGGGCCCTACGAGCAGTACTTC; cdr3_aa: CASSLRRGPYEQYF
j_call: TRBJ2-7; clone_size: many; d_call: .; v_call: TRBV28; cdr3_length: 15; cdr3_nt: TGTGCCAGCAGTTTAGAGCCAGGGCTTTCCTACGAGCAGTACTTC; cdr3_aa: CASSLEPGLSYEQYF
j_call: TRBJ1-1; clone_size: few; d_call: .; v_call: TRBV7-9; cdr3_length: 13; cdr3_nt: TGTGCCAGCAGCTTAGAAGGGGAAACTGAAGCTCTCTTT; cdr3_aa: CASSLEGETEALF
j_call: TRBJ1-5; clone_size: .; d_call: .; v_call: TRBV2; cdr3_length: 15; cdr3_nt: TGTGCCAGCAGTGTGGAGGTGGATAGCAATCAGCCCCAGCATTTT; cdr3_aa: CASSVEVDSNQPQHF
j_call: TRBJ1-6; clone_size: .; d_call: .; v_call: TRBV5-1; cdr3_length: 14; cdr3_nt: TGCGCCAGCAGCTTGGGAGGGGAAGGATCACCCCTCCACTTT; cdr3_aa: CASSLGGEGSPLHF
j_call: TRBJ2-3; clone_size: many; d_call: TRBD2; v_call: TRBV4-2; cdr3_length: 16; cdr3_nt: TGTGCCAGCAGCCAAGCCGGCGGGGGGGCGGCAGATACGCAGTATTTT; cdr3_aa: CASSQAGGGAADTQYF
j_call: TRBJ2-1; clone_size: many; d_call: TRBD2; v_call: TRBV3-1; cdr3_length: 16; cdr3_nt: TGTGCCAGCAGCAAAGGACTAGCGGGAGTAAGGAATGAGCAGTTCTTC; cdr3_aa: CASSKGLAGVRNEQFF
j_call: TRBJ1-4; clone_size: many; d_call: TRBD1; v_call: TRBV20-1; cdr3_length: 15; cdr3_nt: TGCAGTGCTAGAGACGACGGACAGGGAAATGAAAAACTGTTTTTT; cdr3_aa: CSARDDGQGNEKLFF
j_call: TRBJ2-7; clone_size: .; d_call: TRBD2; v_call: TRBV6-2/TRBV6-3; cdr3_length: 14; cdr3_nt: TGTGCCAGCAGTTACCTAGCGGGAACCTACGAGCAGTACTTC; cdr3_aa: CASSYLAGTYEQYF
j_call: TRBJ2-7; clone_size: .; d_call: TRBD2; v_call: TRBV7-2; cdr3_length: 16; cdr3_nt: TGTGCCAGCAGTTCCGATGGGCTAGCGGGAGGTAACGAGCAGTACTTC; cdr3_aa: CASSSDGLAGGNEQYF
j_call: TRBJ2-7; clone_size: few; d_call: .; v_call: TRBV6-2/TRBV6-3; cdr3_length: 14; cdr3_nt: TGTGCCAGCAGTTACCGGCTCGGTTCCTACGAGCAGTACTTC; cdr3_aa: CASSYRLGSYEQYF
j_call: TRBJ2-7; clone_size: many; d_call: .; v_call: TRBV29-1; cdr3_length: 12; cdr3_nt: TGCAGCGAGACTCCACATTCCTACGAGCAGTACTTC; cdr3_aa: CSETPHSYEQYF